Below, 5 T cell receptor beta chains from the same sample are listed, as sequenced in a study of control samples from healthy donors and cancer patients. The assay was immunoSEQ multiplex PCR, and TCRdb's table has in-frame clones only and misses some. The table records about 100,000 clones, roughly nine tenths of them present only once. Sequenced: blood. Receptors originate from a woman aged 45-60 years in good health.

The CDR3: CASSPRQSILYNEQFF. DNA of the CDR3: TGTGCCAGCAGCCCTCGCCAATCGATACTCTACAATGAGCAGTTCTTC. The chain carries TRBV27 and TRBJ2-1; D is unresolved. This CDR3 contains 16 residues. Germline CDR1 is MNHEY and CDR2 is SMNVEV (reference sequence). Between the trimmed V and J ends, which lost 6 bases and 3 bases, there was a span of 18 bases.

The chain carries TRBV19 and TRBJ1-5; no clear D. The V and J ends lost 4 bases and 0 bases respectively, with 22 bases between them. The V gene's germline CDR1 is LNHDA and CDR2 SQIVND (reference sequence). The CDR3 is made up of 19 amino acids. Here the CDR3 reads CASSTQDVAYVASNQPQHF. The CDR3 DNA sequence: TGTGCCAGTAGTACTCAAGACGTGGCCTATGTAGCTAGCAATCAGCCCCAGCATTTT.

The chain carries TRBV11-2 and TRBJ1-1; D perhaps matches TRBD1 (5 bases). The CDR3 sequence is 17 residues long. V lost 0 bases and J lost 0, with 14 bases in between. CDR1 and CDR2 from the germline V gene are SGHAT and FQNNGV. This CDR3 is CASSLELPGPLNTEAFF. In nucleotides, the CDR3 is TGTGCCAGCAGCTTAGAGCTACCAGGGCCCCTGAACACTGAAGCTTTCTTT. Variable domain in full (rest from reference TRBV11-2 and TRBJ1-1): EAGVAQSPRYKIIEKRQSVAFWCNPISGHATLYWYQQILGQGPKLLIQFQNNGVVDDSQLPKDRFSAERLKGVDSTLKIQPAKLEDSAVYLCASSLELPGPLNTEAFFGQGTRLTVV.

The chain combines TRBV7-3 with TRBJ1-2; 9 nucleotides align to TRBD1. Germline values: CDR1 SGHTA, CDR2 FQGTGA. V lost 5 bases to trimming and J lost 2 bases; unmatched junction nucleotides: 3. The CDR3 is 14 residues long. CDR3 protein: CASSPGQGNYGYTF. The DNA for the CDR3 is TGTGCCAGCAGCCCCGGACAGGGGAACTATGGCTACACCTTC.

This chain links TRBV29-1 with TRBJ2-1; the D gene is possibly TRBD2 (5 bases). Germline V lookup: CDR1 SQVTM, CDR2 ANQGSEA. The V and J ends lost 3 bases and 8 bases respectively, with 8 bases between them. The CDR3 spans 11 residues. CDR3 sequence: CSVDSGHEQFF. The CDR3 region has the DNA TGCAGCGTTGACAGCGGCCATGAGCAGTTCTTC.